These 13 T cell receptor beta chains originate from one sample sequenced in a study of spatial heterogeneity in lung cancer. TCRdb fed the 5' RACE reads into MiXCR, producing one record per CDR3 protein. The profile shows about 85,000 distinct CDR3 sequences, approximately 20% of them singletons. Time point specified: sample taken at primary tumor resection. Tumor, nontumor lung or frozen PBMC supplied whole RNA that was sequenced unsorted. This specimen consisted of PBMCs, obtained at surgery. These receptors were taken from a male donor with early-stage non-small cell lung cancer.

This clonotype was recorded a few times. The gene calls are TRBV29-1 and TRBJ2-3; 11 nucleotides line up with TRBD2. J lost 4 bases, V lost 4 bases, and 4 bases had no gene match. The CDR3 totals 14 residues. From germline, CDR1 is SQVTM and CDR2 ANQGSEA. Here the CDR3 DNA reads TGCAGCGTTGTAGCGGGGGGGTTATCAGATACGCAGTATTTT. Amino acids: CSVVAGGLSDTQYF.

The sample holds a few counts of this clonotype. The gene calls are TRBV5-1 and TRBJ1-1, with 7 bases that match TRBD1. Per germline, CDR1 SGHRS and CDR2 YFSETQ. This CDR3 is 15 amino acids long. With 1 base clipped from V and 7 bases from J, the junction kept 10 bases outside the gene matches. CDR3 sequence reads: CASSLSRTGVNEAFF. In DNA form, the CDR3 reads TGCGCCAGCAGCTTGTCGCGGACAGGAGTCAATGAAGCTTTCTTT.

The chain combines TRBV24-1 with TRBJ1-2; maybe TRBD1 (6 bases). V was trimmed by 7 bases and J by 3 bases, leaving 14 bases between them. The germline V gene has CDR1 KGHDR and CDR2 SFDVKD. This CDR3 is 14 amino acids long. The CDR3 DNA reads TGTGCCACCAGGAAGACAGGAGCCGACTATGGCTACACCTTC. It yields the protein CATRKTGADYGYTF.

In this sample, this clonotype turned up many times. Written as DNA, the CDR3 is TGTGCCAGCAGTTTGACAGGGGTGGCGGGTCAGCCCCAGCATTTT. It translates to CASSLTGVAGQPQHF. V usage is TRBV27 and J usage is TRBJ1-5; 8 bases map to TRBD1. Germline V gene data show CDR1 as MNHEY and CDR2 as SMNVEV (reference sequence). The CDR3 loop spans 15 amino acids. The J segment lost 6 bases and the V segment lost 3 bases, leaving 7 bases of the junction unmatched.

Comments on this clonotype: This may arise from a read error, as a much more abundant clone is one base away. V and J are TRBV5-1 and TRBJ1-2; D call uncertain. Germline loops: CDR1 SGHRS, CDR2 YFSETQ. The CDR3 runs 13 residues. Written as DNA, the CDR3 is TGCACCAGCAGCTTGGCCCGCAACTATGGCTACACCTTC. It specifies CTSSLARNYGYTF.

The rearrangement joins TRBV11-3 to TRBJ1-2, with D unclear. The V end lost 0 bases, the J end lost 6 bases, and 17 bases lay between the germline ends. The CDR3 consists of 16 residues. The germline CDR1 and CDR2 sequences are SGHNT and YENEEA. In nucleotides, the CDR3 is TGTGCCAGCAGCTTAGACGGGGATCCAACCGGCGATGGCTACACCTTC. This translates into CASSLDGDPTGDGYTF. Full variable domain (outside the CDR3, taken from reference TRBV11-3 and TRBJ1-2): EAGVVQSPRYKIIEKKQPVAFWCNPISGHNTLYWYLQNLGQGPELLIRYENEEAVDDSQLPKDRFSAERLKGVDSTLKIQPAELGDSAVYLCASSLDGDPTGDGYTFGSGTRLTVV.

This clonotype was seen more than once but under ten times. The gene calls are TRBV6-1 and TRBJ2-5; the D gene is possibly TRBD1 (5 bases). Trimming removed 7 bases at V and 5 bases at J, with 17 bases between. CDR1 and CDR2 (germline): MNHNS, SASEGT. The CDR3 is 14 amino acids. The chain's CDR3 is CASIPDPRAETQYF. CDR3 bases: TGTGCCAGCATCCCCGATCCCAGGGCGGAGACCCAGTACTTC.

This clonotype was seen more than once but under ten times. This rearrangement joins TRBV6-2 or TRBV6-3 to TRBJ1-2; D unresolved. Germline CDR1 reads MNHEY; CDR2 reads SVGEGT. The CDR3 loop spans 13 amino acids. The V and J ends lost 5 bases and 4 bases respectively, with 11 bases between them. CDR3: CASSDTVLYGYTF. For the CDR3, the DNA is TGTGCCAGCAGTGACACGGTTCTCTATGGCTACACCTTC.

The CDR3 loop reads CASSLPTAAAETQYF. CDR3 in DNA: TGTGCCAGCAGTTTACCGACGGCCGCGGCAGAGACCCAGTACTTC. V is TRBV12-3 or TRBV12-4 and J is TRBJ2-5; no firm D call. This CDR3 is built from 15 residues. V was shortened by 2 bases and J by 4 bases, with 14 bases between the two germline ends.

This clonotype was counted a few times. The chain has TRBV6-1 and TRBJ1-5, with D possibly TRBD1 on 6 matching bases. Trimming shortened V by 4 bases and J by 4 bases, and 17 bases separated the two germline ends. The CDR3 runs to 16 residues. Per germline, CDR1 MNHNS and CDR2 SASEGT. Here the CDR3 DNA reads TGTGCCAGCAGTGGGGGCCGCAGGGGAGGGAATCAGCCCCAGCATTTT. Its protein is CASSGGRRGGNQPQHF.

This chain links TRBV5-1 with TRBJ2-3, with 7 bases aligning to TRBD1. The CDR3 totals 15 residues. Germline V gene lookup returns CDR1 SGHRS and CDR2 YFSETQ. Trimming removed 4 bases from V and 3 bases from J; junction bases left unmatched: 8. For the CDR3, the DNA is TGCGCCAGCAGCCCACAGGGGATCGGGACAGATACGCAGTATTTT. It codes for CASSPQGIGTDTQYF.

This clonotype turned up a few times. The CDR3 loop reads CASSLTGNGQPQHF. CDR3 DNA sequence: TGTGCCAGCAGCTTAACAGGGAATGGTCAGCCCCAGCATTTT. This chain connects TRBV11-1 to TRBJ1-5; the D gene is possibly TRBD1 (6 bases). V gave up 2 bases and J gave up 6 bases, with 11 bases separating them. The CDR3 extends over 14 amino acids. CDR1 is SGHAT, CDR2 FQDESV, per germline (reference sequence).

The gene calls are TRBV4-1 and TRBJ1-4, with D uncertain. The V and J ends lost 4 bases and 12 bases respectively, with 15 bases between them. This CDR3 is built from 13 residues. CDR1 and CDR2 from the germline V gene are MGHRA and YSYEKL. The CDR3 DNA sequence: TGCGCCAGCAGCCCACCCGCGGGGAGGGAACTGTTTTTT. The encoded protein is CASSPPAGRELFF.